This is a list of T cell receptor beta chains from one sample in a study of T-cell memory formation after mild COVID-19. A single record per CDR3 protein comes from TCRdb applying MiXCR to the 5' RACE reads. The sample has approximately 440,000 distinct CDR3 sequences, 20% seen once. The sample taken for sequencing was PBMCs or a T cell subset sorted from them (not recorded which). The origin of the receptors is an adult woman who had mild COVID-19 (a few samples of this study predate the infection). Cell type and time point are not known. Each CDR3 is given with its conserved first and last residue. The order of the fields is J gene, D gene, V gene, clone size, CDR3 DNA, CDR3 protein. D genes are given only for firm matches. Expanded clones get a size class; other rows say once, few or many, or leave the size out.

j_call: TRBJ2-3
d_call: NA
v_call: TRBV9
clone_size: few
cdr3_nt: TGTGCCAGCAGCGCCCTCCAGGGGTTCGGCACAGATACGCAGTATTTT
cdr3_aa: CASSALQGFGTDTQYF

j_call: TRBJ2-1
d_call: TRBD2
v_call: TRBV20-1
clone_size: few
cdr3_nt: TGCAGTGCACCAGGACTAGCGTACAATGAGCAGTTCTTC
cdr3_aa: CSAPGLAYNEQFF

j_call: TRBJ2-2
d_call: NA
v_call: TRBV19
clone_size: once
cdr3_nt: TGTGCCAGTAGTAAGTTCTACAACACCGGGGAGCTGTTTTTT
cdr3_aa: CASSKFYNTGELFF

j_call: TRBJ1-1
d_call: NA
v_call: TRBV4-1
clone_size: few
cdr3_nt: TGCGCCAGCAGCCAAGTTTGGGAAACTGAAGCTTTCTTT
cdr3_aa: CASSQVWETEAFF

j_call: TRBJ2-7
d_call: TRBD1
v_call: TRBV4-2
clone_size: NA
cdr3_nt: TGTGCCAGCAGCCAAGCTATGACAGGGGGCGATTACGAGCAGTACTTC
cdr3_aa: CASSQAMTGGDYEQYF

j_call: TRBJ2-5
d_call: NA
v_call: TRBV7-2
clone_size: NA
cdr3_nt: TGTGCCAGCAGCTTATATCTGGCTAGCGCACAACAAGAGACCCAGTACTTC
cdr3_aa: CASSLYLASAQQETQYF

j_call: TRBJ2-5
d_call: TRBD2
v_call: TRBV4-1
clone_size: few
cdr3_nt: TGCGCCAGCAGCCGACGGGAGGGAGAGACCCAGTACTTC
cdr3_aa: CASSRREGETQYF

j_call: TRBJ1-3
d_call: NA
v_call: TRBV9
clone_size: many
cdr3_nt: TGTGCCAGCAACGCTGGGGACGACTCTGGAAACACCATATATTTT
cdr3_aa: CASNAGDDSGNTIYF

j_call: TRBJ1-5
d_call: NA
v_call: TRBV6-2/TRBV6-3
clone_size: few
cdr3_nt: TGTGCCAGCAGTTACTCTAGGGACCTACGAGGGAGCAATCAGCCCCAGCATTTT
cdr3_aa: CASSYSRDLRGSNQPQHF

j_call: TRBJ2-7
d_call: NA
v_call: TRBV9
clone_size: NA
cdr3_nt: TGTGCCAGCAGCGACGGACAGTCCTACGAGCAGTACTTC
cdr3_aa: CASSDGQSYEQYF

j_call: TRBJ1-5
d_call: NA
v_call: TRBV15
clone_size: few
cdr3_nt: TGTGCCACCAGCAGAGATCGCGGGGTGGCAGGCCACTCATTT
cdr3_aa: CATSRDRGVAGHSF

j_call: TRBJ2-7
d_call: TRBD2
v_call: TRBV7-8
clone_size: many
cdr3_nt: TGTGCCAGCAGCCAAAGCGGGGGGGCCTACGAGCAGTACTTC
cdr3_aa: CASSQSGGAYEQYF

j_call: TRBJ2-7
d_call: TRBD2
v_call: TRBV19
clone_size: NA
cdr3_nt: TGTGCCAGTAGTACCCGGACTAGCGGGAGAATATACGAGCAGTACTTC
cdr3_aa: CASSTRTSGRIYEQYF

j_call: TRBJ2-1
d_call: TRBD2
v_call: TRBV12-3/TRBV12-4
clone_size: NA
cdr3_nt: TGTGCCAGCACCCGACCACTACTAGCGGCCAGTTACAATGAGCAGTTCTTC
cdr3_aa: CASTRPLLAASYNEQFF

j_call: TRBJ1-5
d_call: NA
v_call: TRBV5-6
clone_size: NA
cdr3_nt: TGTGCCAGCAGCTTGGCCGCTGGCAATGGGCCCCAGCATTTT
cdr3_aa: CASSLAAGNGPQHF

j_call: TRBJ1-1
d_call: NA
v_call: TRBV6-6
clone_size: NA
cdr3_nt: TGTGCCAGCAGTTCTATGGAGATTGAAGCTTTCTTT
cdr3_aa: CASSSMEIEAFF

j_call: TRBJ1-2
d_call: NA
v_call: TRBV20-1
clone_size: few
cdr3_nt: TGCAGTGCTAGTCCCGCCCCCGTTCGATATGGCTACACCTTC
cdr3_aa: CSASPAPVRYGYTF

j_call: TRBJ2-2
d_call: TRBD1
v_call: TRBV27
clone_size: NA
cdr3_nt: TGTGCCAGCAGTTCCGCGGGACAGGCCGGGAACACCGGGGAGCTGTTTTTT
cdr3_aa: CASSSAGQAGNTGELFF

j_call: TRBJ2-3
d_call: NA
v_call: TRBV5-1
clone_size: NA
cdr3_nt: TGCGCCAGCAGCCTGCTAGCGTTAAGCACAGATACGCAGTATTTT
cdr3_aa: CASSLLALSTDTQYF

j_call: TRBJ2-1
d_call: NA
v_call: TRBV5-1
clone_size: few
cdr3_nt: TGCGCCAGCAGCCCCGCCCTACGGCGCTCCTACAATGAGCAGTTCTTC
cdr3_aa: CASSPALRRSYNEQFF

j_call: TRBJ2-2
d_call: TRBD1
v_call: TRBV6-5
clone_size: many
cdr3_nt: TGTGCCAGCAGTTACTTGGGACAGACTTACACCGGGGAGCTGTTTTTT
cdr3_aa: CASSYLGQTYTGELFF

j_call: TRBJ2-1
d_call: NA
v_call: TRBV7-2
clone_size: NA
cdr3_nt: TGTGCCAGCAGCTTAGGACGGGGGATATACAATGAGCAGTTCTTC
cdr3_aa: CASSLGRGIYNEQFF

j_call: TRBJ1-5
d_call: NA
v_call: TRBV7-9
clone_size: few
cdr3_nt: TGTGCCAGCAGCTTAACGTTTAATCAGCCCCAGCATTTT
cdr3_aa: CASSLTFNQPQHF

j_call: TRBJ1-2
d_call: TRBD1
v_call: TRBV7-9
clone_size: few
cdr3_nt: TGTGCCAGCAGGCGGCCGGGACAGGGGGACACTAACTATGGCTACACCTTC
cdr3_aa: CASRRPGQGDTNYGYTF

j_call: TRBJ1-2
d_call: TRBD1
v_call: TRBV6-5
clone_size: few
cdr3_nt: TGTGCCAGCAGTTACGGGACAGCCTTTTATGGCTACACCTTC
cdr3_aa: CASSYGTAFYGYTF

j_call: TRBJ1-5
d_call: NA
v_call: TRBV19
clone_size: NA
cdr3_nt: TGTGCCAGTAGTATAGCCTTCTTGGGGCCCCAGCATTTT
cdr3_aa: CASSIAFLGPQHF

j_call: TRBJ1-5
d_call: TRBD1
v_call: TRBV12-3/TRBV12-4
clone_size: NA
cdr3_nt: TGTGCCAGCAGTCAAGACAGGGGGCAGGGGCAGCCCCAGCATTTT
cdr3_aa: CASSQDRGQGQPQHF

j_call: TRBJ2-3
d_call: NA
v_call: TRBV4-2
clone_size: few
cdr3_nt: TGTGCCAGCAGCCCCAGACTAGTCCCTCCCCCGGATACGCAGTATTTT
cdr3_aa: CASSPRLVPPPDTQYF

j_call: TRBJ2-1
d_call: TRBD2
v_call: TRBV24-1
clone_size: few
cdr3_nt: TGTGCCACCGGGGGGGGAAATGAGCAGTTCTTC
cdr3_aa: CATGGGNEQFF

j_call: TRBJ1-2
d_call: TRBD1
v_call: TRBV6-5
clone_size: few
cdr3_nt: TGTGCCAGCAGGCGTACAGGGGGCGCGGCGGCTAACTATGGCTACACCTTC
cdr3_aa: CASRRTGGAAANYGYTF

j_call: TRBJ2-7
d_call: NA
v_call: TRBV7-2
clone_size: NA
cdr3_nt: TGTGCCAGCAGCTCCGCCCTATTAGCGGCTAGGCGAGGGGAGCAGTACTTC
cdr3_aa: CASSSALLAARRGEQYF

j_call: TRBJ1-3
d_call: NA
v_call: TRBV24-1
clone_size: many
cdr3_nt: TGTGCCACCAGTATCGACGGATCTGCAAACACCATATATTTT
cdr3_aa: CATSIDGSANTIYF

j_call: TRBJ1-6
d_call: TRBD1
v_call: TRBV18
clone_size: NA
cdr3_nt: TGTGCCAGCTCCACGGACAGGGCGCGTAATTCACCCCTCCACTTT
cdr3_aa: CASSTDRARNSPLHF

j_call: TRBJ2-7
d_call: NA
v_call: TRBV27
clone_size: NA
cdr3_nt: TGTGCCAGCAAGGAGCGGAGCTCCTACGAGCAGTACTTC
cdr3_aa: CASKERSSYEQYF

j_call: TRBJ1-2
d_call: NA
v_call: TRBV29-1
clone_size: few
cdr3_nt: TGCAGCGTTGAGAGACAGTCAAAGGGCTACACCTTC
cdr3_aa: CSVERQSKGYTF